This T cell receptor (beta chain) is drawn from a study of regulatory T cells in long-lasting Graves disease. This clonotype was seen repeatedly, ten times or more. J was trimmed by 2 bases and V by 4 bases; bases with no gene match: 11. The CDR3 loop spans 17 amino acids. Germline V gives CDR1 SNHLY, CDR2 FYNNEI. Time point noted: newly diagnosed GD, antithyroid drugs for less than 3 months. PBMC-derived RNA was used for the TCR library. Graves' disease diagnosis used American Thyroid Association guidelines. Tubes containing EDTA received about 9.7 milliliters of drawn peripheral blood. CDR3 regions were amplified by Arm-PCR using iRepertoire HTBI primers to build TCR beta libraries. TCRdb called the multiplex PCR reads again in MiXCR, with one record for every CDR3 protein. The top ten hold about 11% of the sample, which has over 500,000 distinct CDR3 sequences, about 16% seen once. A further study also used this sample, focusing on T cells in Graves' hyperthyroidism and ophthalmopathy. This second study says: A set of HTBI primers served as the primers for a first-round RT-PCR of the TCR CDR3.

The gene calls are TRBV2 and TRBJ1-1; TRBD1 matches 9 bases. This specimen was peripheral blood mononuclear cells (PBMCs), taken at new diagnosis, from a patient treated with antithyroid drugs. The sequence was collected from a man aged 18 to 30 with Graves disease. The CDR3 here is CASSALGQGRPNTEAFF. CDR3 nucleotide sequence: TGTGCCAGCAGTGCGCTAGGACAGGGGAGGCCCAACACTGAAGCTTTCTTT.